These 27 T cell receptor beta chains share one sample of origin, sequenced in a study. TCRdb redid the calling of the 5' RACE reads with MiXCR, one entry per CDR3 protein. The sample lists 8,000 to 9,500 distinct CDR3 sequences, 35% to 45% seen once, with roughly 6.6% in the top ten. The sample taken for sequencing was tumor-infiltrating memory CD4+ T cells sorted from the breast tumor. The subset was: memory CD4+ T cells, CD4+CD45RO+CD25-. These receptor sequences come from a female donor with breast cancer.

Notes on this clonotype: Since a much larger clone is just one base distant, this may be a read error. The chain carries TRBV20-1 and TRBJ2-1, with a tentative D call TRBD2 (5 bases). Looked up from germline, CDR1 is DFQATT and CDR2 is SNEGSKA (reference sequence). The CDR3 is made up of 13 amino acids. Trimming removed 7 bases at V and 5 bases at J, with 15 bases between. CDR3 amino acids: CSVFKRSHNEQFF. Here the CDR3 DNA reads TGCAGTGTTTTTAAGCGGAGCCACAATGAGCAGTTCTTC.

The CDR3 nucleotides read TGTGCCAGCAGTTTATTTGGAGGGGGTGGGCTAGCCGGTTTTGAGCAGTACTTC. This encodes CASSLFGGGGLAGFEQYF. The chain combines TRBV12-3 or TRBV12-4 with TRBJ2-7, with D possibly being TRBD1 or TRBD2 (6 bases each). CDR3 length equals 18 residues. The germline V and J ends were trimmed by 2 bases and 7 bases, with 27 bases remaining between them.

This clonotype was seen at least ten times. V usage is TRBV30 and J usage is TRBJ2-6; no firm D call. Looked up from germline, CDR1 is GTSNPN and CDR2 is SVGIG (reference sequence). There are 14 residues in the CDR3. Trimming stripped 3 bases from V and 0 bases from J, with 6 bases between. CDR3 DNA sequence: TGTGCCTGGAGGAGGTACTCTGGGGCCAACGTCCTGACTTTC. Translated: CAWRRYSGANVLTF.

The chain links TRBV2 to TRBJ2-2, with 9 bases that match TRBD1. Per germline, CDR1 SNHLY and CDR2 FYNNEI. The CDR3 loop spans 15 amino acids. V lost 9 bases, J lost 3 bases, and 8 bases stayed unmatched. This CDR3 reads CASKRDREDTGELFF. The CDR3 nucleotides are TGTGCCAGTAAACGGGACAGGGAAGACACCGGGGAGCTGTTTTTT.

On this clonotype itself: A much larger clone lies one base from this, so it may be a read error. The rearrangement joins TRBV15 to TRBJ2-5; D call uncertain. CDR3 size: 15 residues. CDR1 is LNHNV, CDR2 YYDKDF, per germline (reference sequence). Trimming removed 2 bases from V and 2 bases from J, with 12 bases in between. CDR3 sequence: CATSRPRNFQETQYF. CDR3 DNA sequence: TGTGCCACCAGCAGACCCAGGAACTTTCAAGAGACCCAGTACTTC.

This clonotype is labeled medium-sized (0.01 to 0.1%). The J gene is TRBJ2-7, the V gene TRBV20-1, with 10 bases aligning to TRBD2. J lost 6 bases, V lost 6 bases, and 5 bases had no gene match. The CDR3 is 12 amino acids. CDR1 and CDR2 (germline): DFQATT, SNEGSKA (reference sequence). In DNA, the CDR3 is TGCAGTGCCCGGACTAGCGGCCTCGAGCAGTACTTC. Amino acid sequence: CSARTSGLEQYF.

This clonotype was detected many times. The chain couples TRBV7-2 to TRBJ2-7, with 9 bases identical to TRBD2. This CDR3 has 14 residues. V lost 8 bases to trimming and J lost 6 bases; unmatched junction nucleotides: 11. Germline lookup yields CDR1 SGHTA and CDR2 FQGNSA. Here the CDR3 DNA reads TGTGCCAGCGCCAGCGGGGGACTAGCTCTCGAGCAGTACTTC. This codes for CASASGGLALEQYF. Complete variable domain (other parts from reference TRBV7-2 and TRBJ2-7): GAGVSQSPSNKVTEKGKDVELRCDPISGHTALYWYRQSLGQGLEFLIYFQGNSAPDKSGLPSDRFSAERTGGSVSTLTIQRTQQEDSAVYLCASASGGLALEQYFGPGTRLTVT.

This clonotype is categorized as medium-sized. The chain uses TRBV5-1 and TRBJ2-7; D perhaps matches TRBD1 (5 bases). The V end was cut by 3 bases, the J end by 4 bases, with 14 bases between. Germline V CDR1 and CDR2: SGHRS, YFSETQ. There are 14 residues in the CDR3. In nucleotides, the CDR3 is TGCGCCAGCAGCTCGTACCTTAGGGGATACGAGCAGTACTTC. Translation gives CASSSYLRGYEQYF. Supplemented by reference TRBV5-1 and TRBJ2-7, the full variable domain reads KAGVTQTPRYLIKTRGQQVTLSCSPISGHRSVSWYQQTPGQGLQFLFEYFSETQRNKGNFPGRFSGRQFSNSRSEMNVSTLELGDSALYLCASSSYLRGYEQYFGPGTRLTVT.

There are many counts of this clonotype. J is TRBJ2-7 and V is TRBV6-1, with D possibly being TRBD2 (6 bases). The germline gives CDR1 MNHNS, CDR2 SASEGT. The germline V and J ends were trimmed by 7 bases and 2 bases, with 15 bases remaining between them. The CDR3 covers 14 residues. The CDR3 sequence is CASNRQRATYEQYF. As DNA, the CDR3 is TGTGCCAGCAACCGCCAGCGGGCTACCTACGAGCAGTACTTC.

The J gene is TRBJ2-1, the V gene TRBV6-5; possible D gene TRBD1, 6 bases. Germline V lookup: CDR1 MNHEY, CDR2 SVGAGI. This CDR3 has 14 residues. V was clipped by 6 bases and J by 1 base, with 10 bases between them. The CDR3 sequence is CASSAQGSYNEQFF. The CDR3 DNA follows: TGTGCCAGCAGCGCCCAGGGGTCCTACAATGAGCAGTTCTTC.

By share of the sample, this clonotype is medium-sized. V and J are TRBV18 and TRBJ2-1; D is unresolved. This CDR3 has 12 amino acids. V was shortened by 2 bases and J by 8 bases, with 7 bases between the two germline ends. Germline V lookup: CDR1 KGHSH, CDR2 LQKENI. The CDR3 loop reads CASSPTQDEQFF. The DNA for the CDR3 is TGTGCCAGCTCACCAACTCAGGATGAGCAGTTCTTC. Complete variable domain (other parts from reference TRBV18 and TRBJ2-1): NAGVMQNPRHLVRRRGQEARLRCSPMKGHSHVYWYRQLPEEGLKFMVYLQKENIIDESGMPKERFSAEFPKEGPSILRIQQVVRGDSAAYFCASSPTQDEQFFGPGTRLTVL.

The chain couples TRBV5-1 to TRBJ2-7; possibly TRBD1 or TRBD2 for D (5 bases each). This CDR3 contains 17 residues. The germline V gene encodes CDR1 SGHRS and CDR2 YFSETQ. Trimming took 0 bases from V and 3 from J, leaving 19 bases between them. CDR3 sequence: CASSLATPGPRHYEQYF. The CDR3 coding sequence is TGCGCCAGCAGCTTGGCCACGCCGGGACCCCGACACTACGAGCAGTACTTC. Full variable domain (rest looked up from reference TRBV5-1 and TRBJ2-7): KAGVTQTPRYLIKTRGQQVTLSCSPISGHRSVSWYQQTPGQGLQFLFEYFSETQRNKGNFPGRFSGRQFSNSRSEMNVSTLELGDSALYLCASSLATPGPRHYEQYFGPGTRLTVT.

This clonotype was detected many times. V is TRBV20-1 and J is TRBJ2-2; D gene uncertain. Deletions cut 3 bases from V and 0 bases from J, with 8 bases between. The CDR3 consists of 14 residues. CDR1 is DFQATT, CDR2 SNEGSKA, per germline (reference sequence). CDR3 bases: TGCAGTGCTAGGGACCCTTCGAACACCGGGGAGCTGTTTTTT. Translating gives CSARDPSNTGELFF.

There are many counts of this clonotype. The genes are TRBV20-1 and TRBJ2-1; 9 bases are a match to TRBD2. The CDR3 has 13 amino acids. Germline CDR1 and CDR2: DFQATT and SNEGSKA (reference sequence). Here the CDR3 DNA reads TGCAGCGTAGTTAGCGGGAGTGGAGATGAGCAGTTCTTC. This sequence encodes CSVVSGSGDEQFF.

This clonotype turned up a few times. The chain employs TRBV18 and TRBJ2-2; no reliable D call. The CDR3 loop spans 13 amino acids. V dropped 3 bases and J dropped 5 bases, with 7 bases sitting between them. From germline, CDR1 is KGHSH and CDR2 LQKENI. The CDR3 coding sequence is TGTGCCAGCTCACCCACAGCGACCGGGGAGCTGTTTTTT. This sequence encodes CASSPTATGELFF.

In this sample, this clonotype is large. The V and J genes are TRBV6-2 or TRBV6-3 and TRBJ2-7; a possible D gene is TRBD2 (5 bases). The V end lost 6 bases, the J end lost 0 bases, and 18 bases lay between the germline ends. This CDR3 is built from 16 residues. Germline V gene data show CDR1 as MNHEY and CDR2 as SVGEGT. CDR3 region: CASSSGVAWSSYEQYF. The CDR3 coding sequence is TGTGCCAGCAGCTCCGGGGTAGCGTGGAGCTCCTACGAGCAGTACTTC.

There are many counts of this clonotype. The J gene is TRBJ2-2, the V gene TRBV18; D ambiguous. Trimming pared 2 bases from V and 0 bases from J, leaving 10 bases between. This CDR3 comprises 16 residues. Germline V CDR1 and CDR2: KGHSH, LQKENI. CDR3 nucleotides: TGTGCCAGCTCACCAGGGGTCCCGGCGAACACCGGGGAGCTGTTTTTT. Translating gives CASSPGVPANTGELFF.

Points on this clonotype: This likely comes from a read error, as the CDR3 has no conserved phenylalanine or tryptophan at its end. J is TRBJ2-1 and V is TRBV29-1, with D maybe TRBD2 (6 bases). The V and J ends lost 5 bases and 4 bases respectively, with 15 bases between them. Germline V CDR1 and CDR2: SQVTM, ANQGSEA. CDR3 length: 14 residues. The CDR3 reads CSVPTSNRYNEQFL. CDR3 nucleotide sequence: TGCAGCGTTCCGACTAGTAACCGTTACAATGAGCAGTTCCTC.

This chain links TRBV20-1 with TRBJ2-7; tentative D call: TRBD1 (6 bases). Trimming removed 0 bases at V and 4 bases at J, with 10 bases between. The germline V gene has CDR1 DFQATT and CDR2 SNEGSKA (reference sequence). This CDR3 spans 13 amino acids. CDR3 loop: CSARDRTEYEQYF. The CDR3 bases are TGCAGTGCTAGAGACCGGACAGAATACGAGCAGTACTTC.

This clonotype is medium-sized. The chain has TRBV25-1 and TRBJ1-1; D gene ambiguous. Germline values: CDR1 MGHDK, CDR2 SYGVNS. V was cut by 5 bases and J by 1 base, with 14 bases left in between. The CDR3 loop spans 15 amino acids. The CDR3 DNA is TGTGCCAGCAGTCCCCGCCGAGATGCGAACACTGAAGCTTTCTTT. It translates to CASSPRRDANTEAFF.

This clonotype was counted ten times or more. J is TRBJ2-5 and V is TRBV9, with TRBD1 matching 7 bases. CDR1 SGDLS and CDR2 YYNGEE come from the germline V gene. Trimming cost V 3 bases and J 5 bases; bases outside gene matches: 7. The CDR3 spans 14 residues. The CDR3 region is CASSGVGGTETQYF. The CDR3 DNA reads TGTGCCAGCAGCGGGGTAGGGGGCACGGAGACCCAGTACTTC.

V usage is TRBV6-1 and J usage is TRBJ2-3, with D possibly matching TRBD2 (5 bases). Germline V gene lookup returns CDR1 MNHNS and CDR2 SASEGT. The CDR3 extends over 15 amino acids. V lost 1 base, J lost 6 bases, and 14 bases lay in between. In DNA form, the CDR3 reads TGTGCCAGCAGTGAAGGTCCCGCGGGTGGGGATACGCAGTATTTT. It translates to CASSEGPAGGDTQYF.

This clonotype occurred a few times. It may be a read error: a sequence one base away is much more abundant. The conserved closing phenylalanine or tryptophan is absent in this CDR3, likely reflecting a read error. The chain uses TRBV2 and TRBJ1-4; D is possibly TRBD1 (5 bases). From germline, CDR1 is SNHLY and CDR2 FYNNEI. The V end was cut by 3 bases, the J end by 4 bases, with 6 bases between. The length of the CDR3 is 13 residues. CDR3 region: CASSEDINEKLFS. The CDR3 nucleotides are TGTGCCAGCAGTGAGGACATTAATGAAAAACTGTTTTCT.

Details on this clonotype: The missing conserved phenylalanine or tryptophan at the end of this CDR3 makes a read error likely. This chain uses TRBV2 with TRBJ1-5; D possibly corresponds to TRBD1 (5 bases). The V gene lost 8 bases and the J gene lost 2 bases, with 16 bases spanning the gap. Germline values: CDR1 SNHLY, CDR2 FYNNEI. This CDR3 spans 15 amino acids. The DNA for the CDR3 is TGTGCCAGCGGGGCCGGGCGGCAGCGCAATCAGCCCCAGCATATT. Translated, it gives CASGAGRQRNQPQHI.

This clonotype qualifies as medium-sized. This chain links TRBV5-1 with TRBJ1-1, with TRBD1 identical over 8 bases. Trimming at V came to 4 bases and at J to 4 bases, leaving 6 bases not matched to a gene. The CDR3 loop spans 14 amino acids. The germline V gene has CDR1 SGHRS and CDR2 YFSETQ. In DNA form, the CDR3 reads TGCGCCAGCAGCGTAACAGGGGGGCTCACTGAAGCTTTCTTT. It yields the protein CASSVTGGLTEAFF.

V gene TRBV6-6 combines with J gene TRBJ1-6, with a possible D match to TRBD1 (5 bases). V was cut by 6 bases and J by 14 bases, with 26 bases left in between. CDR1 MNHNY and CDR2 SVGAGI come from the germline V gene (reference sequence). This CDR3 is 16 amino acids long. CDR3 amino acids: CASSRFGDFPLVALHF. Written as DNA, the CDR3 is TGTGCCAGCAGCCGCTTCGGGGACTTTCCGCTGGTTGCCCTCCACTTT.

This clonotype was counted many times. The J gene is TRBJ2-7, the V gene TRBV6-5; 9 nucleotides match TRBD2. The CDR3 covers 15 residues. From germline, CDR1 is MNHEY and CDR2 SVGAGI. After removal of 4 bases from V and 2 bases from J, the junction contained 6 bases not matched to a gene. The chain's CDR3 is CASSSGLATTYEQYF. In nucleotides, the CDR3 is TGTGCCAGCAGTTCAGGACTAGCGACTACCTACGAGCAGTACTTC.